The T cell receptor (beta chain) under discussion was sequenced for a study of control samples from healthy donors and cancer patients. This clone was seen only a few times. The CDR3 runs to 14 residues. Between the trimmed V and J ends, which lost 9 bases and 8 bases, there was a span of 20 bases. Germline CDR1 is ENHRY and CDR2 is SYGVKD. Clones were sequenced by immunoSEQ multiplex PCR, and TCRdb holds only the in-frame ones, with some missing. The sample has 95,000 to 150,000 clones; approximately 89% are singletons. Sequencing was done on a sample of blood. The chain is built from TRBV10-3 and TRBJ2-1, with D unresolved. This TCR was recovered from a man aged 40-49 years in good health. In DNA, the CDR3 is TGTGCCATTGCCCCGAATGTCGGCTATCATGAGCAGTTCTTC. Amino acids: CAIAPNVGYHEQFF.